Shown below are 8 T cell receptor beta chains from a single sample sequenced in a study of early T cells in non-severe SARS-CoV-2 infection. Via MiXCR, TCRdb re-called the 5' RACE reads, giving one row per CDR3 protein. The repertoire holds fewer than 85,000 distinct CDR3 sequences, with approximately 12% as singletons. The sequenced sample was whole blood. The receptors shown here come from an adult who was a healthcare worker with PCR-confirmed SARS-CoV-2 infection or an uninfected control (not recorded which).

The chain is built from TRBV12-3 or TRBV12-4 and TRBJ1-2; 7 bases fit TRBD1. This CDR3 region has 20 residues. The V gene end was trimmed by 3 bases and the J gene end by 1 base; junction bases not matched to a gene: 20. The CDR3 bases are TGTGCCAGCAGTTTCTTTTCGCTCCCGAGGAAACAGGGGATTAACTATGGCTACACCTTC. This encodes CASSFFSLPRKQGINYGYTF.

On this clonotype: A much more abundant neighbour one base away suggests this may be a read error. The chain carries TRBV29-1 and TRBJ2-4; D may match TRBD1 or TRBD2 (5 bases each). Germline assignment: CDR1 SQVTM and CDR2 ANQGSEA. The CDR3 totals 12 residues. CDR3 in DNA: TGCAGCGTTGTGGGACCCGACAACAATCAGTACTTC. It is translated as CSVVGPDNNQYF.

In this sample, this clonotype turned up many times. The V gene is TRBV3-1, the J gene TRBJ2-7; TRBD2 aligns across 7 bases. J lost 3 bases, V lost 4 bases, and 6 bases had no gene match. Germline CDR1 reads LGHDT; CDR2 reads YNNKEL (reference sequence). CDR3 length equals 14 residues. CDR3 in amino acids: CASSRGSSGYEQYF. In nucleotides, the CDR3 is TGTGCCAGCAGCCGAGGGTCTAGCGGCTACGAGCAGTACTTC.

V is TRBV29-1 and J is TRBJ2-7; D may correspond to TRBD1 or TRBD2 (6 bases each). The V gene's germline CDR1 is SQVTM and CDR2 ANQGSEA. The CDR3 runs 14 residues. V was pared by 2 bases and J by 5 bases, with 16 bases between. The DNA for the CDR3 is TGCAGCGTTGAACGGAGGGGGAGAATCCACGAGCAGTACTTC. Residues: CSVERRGRIHEQYF.

Ten or more counts support this clonotype. This sequence joins TRBV7-9 and TRBJ2-7; unclear D gene. Germline CDR1 SEHNR, CDR2 FQNEAQ (reference sequence). V gave up 4 bases and J gave up 5 bases, with 12 bases separating them. The CDR3 runs 13 residues. CDR3: CASSSRGFHEQYF. CDR3 nucleotide sequence: TGTGCCAGCAGCTCCCGAGGCTTCCACGAGCAGTACTTC.

The table lists this clonotype with a few counts. The rearrangement links TRBV12-3 or TRBV12-4 to TRBJ1-3; D call uncertain. This CDR3 contains 14 residues. Trimming left V 6 bases short and J 5 bases short, with 14 bases between. This chain's CDR3 is CASRTRNSRNTIYF. The DNA for the CDR3 is TGTGCCAGCAGGACTCGCAATAGTAGAAACACCATATATTTT.

This clonotype has a count of ten or more. This chain connects TRBV11-2 to TRBJ2-5; 8 bases match TRBD1. The CDR3 is 13 amino acids. The germline gives CDR1 SGHAT, CDR2 FQNNGV. V was pared by 3 bases and J by 4 bases, with 1 base of the junction left unmatched. The CDR3 region is CASSFQGAETQYF. Written as DNA, the CDR3 is TGTGCCAGCAGCTTCCAGGGGGCAGAGACCCAGTACTTC.

This clonotype has a count of ten or more. This CDR3 is CASSPRPGPIPYQYF. In DNA form, the CDR3 reads TGTGCCAGCAGCCCCCGGCCGGGACCCATTCCTTACCAGTATTTT. This chain connects TRBV7-9 to TRBJ2-3; D may correspond to TRBD1 or TRBD2 (5 bases each). This CDR3 contains 15 residues. Germline CDR1 and CDR2: SEHNR and FQNEAQ (reference sequence). With 5 bases removed from V and 12 bases from J, the gap between germline ends came to 24 bases.